This T cell receptor (beta chain) was identified in a study of T cells after yellow fever vaccination. TCRdb itself ran the 5' RACE reads through MiXCR, one entry per CDR3 protein. Altogether about 300,000 distinct CDR3 sequences are present, under 5% being singletons, with the ten largest covering 24%. This CDR3 is 13 amino acids long. Trimming took off 5 bases at V and 2 bases at J, with 10 bases between the two ends. Per the germline V gene, CDR1 is MDHEN and CDR2 is SYDVKM. This clonotype was detected ten times or more. The chain couples TRBV28 to TRBJ2-7, with D tentatively TRBD1 (6 bases). The TCR comes from a man younger than 30 who received the YFV17D yellow fever vaccine. The sample consisted of PBMCs, taken 5 days after the yellow fever booster vaccination. The CDR3 DNA is TGTGCCAGCAGTCCCAGGACAGCCTACGAGCAGTACGTC. It encodes CASSPRTAYEQYV.